Listed below are T cell receptor beta chains from one sample, sequenced in a study of T cell responses to AZD1222 COVID-19 vaccine. TCRdb keeps only in-frame clones here, not all; method: immunoSEQ multiplex PCR. Of 120,000 to 150,000 clones listed, more than 70% are singletons. The sequenced sample was peripheral blood, obtained 28 days after the second AZD1222 dose. Source of these receptors: an adult who received the AZD1222 COVID-19 vaccine. Each CDR3 is given with its conserved first and last residue. D genes are given only for firm matches. A row's size may be missing; if present it is once, few, many or a size class.

d_call	v_call	cdr3_length	clone_size	j_call	cdr3_nt	cdr3_aa
TRBD2	TRBV5-1	16	.	TRBJ2-3	TGCGCCAGCAGCTCGCTAGCGGGAGGCACCTCAGATACGCAGTATTTT	CASSSLAGGTSDTQYF
.	TRBV5-1	14	.	TRBJ2-2	TGCGCCAGCAGCTTGGAGGTTAACACCGGGGAGCTGTTTTTT	CASSLEVNTGELFF
TRBD1	TRBV6-6	13	.	TRBJ1-2	TGTGCCAGCAGTTACGGGACAGCATCGAATGCCACCTTC	CASSYGTASNATF
TRBD2	TRBV4-1	21	.	TRBJ2-7	TGCGCCAGCAGCCAAGATCACCCTACCGGGACTAGCGGCTCGGGTCTCTACGAGCAGTACTTC	CASSQDHPTGTSGSGLYEQYF
.	TRBV4-3	15	.	TRBJ2-7	TGCGCCAGCAGCCAAGACTGGAGTAAGTCCTACGAGCAGTACTTC	CASSQDWSKSYEQYF
.	TRBV18	15	.	TRBJ2-7	TGTGCCAGCTCACCACGAGCGGACAGCTCCTACGAGCAGTACTTC	CASSPRADSSYEQYF
TRBD1	TRBV29-1	13	.	TRBJ1-5	TGCAGCGTTAACACAGGGGGCAATCAGCCCCAGCATTTT	CSVNTGGNQPQHF
.	TRBV27	16	few	TRBJ2-6	TGTGCCAGCAAGACACGGATTACATCTGGGGCCAACGTCCTGACTTTC	CASKTRITSGANVLTF
.	TRBV23-1	14	.	TRBJ2-4	TGCGCCAGCAGTCAAAGTCCGACCGGGGACATTCAGTACTTC	CASSQSPTGDIQYF
.	TRBV20-1	10	.	TRBJ1-2	TGCAGTGTAAATAACTATGGCTACACCTTC	CSVNNYGYTF
.	TRBV24-1	11	.	TRBJ1-2	TGTGCCACCAGTAACTTCTATGGCTACACCTTC	CATSNFYGYTF
TRBD1	TRBV25-1	14	.	TRBJ1-4	TGTGCCAGCAGTGTAGGCCAGGGGGGCGAAAAACTGTTTTTT	CASSVGQGGEKLFF
.	TRBV16	14	.	TRBJ1-4	TGTGCCAGCAGCCAATCAGGGGAGGGGACACAACTGTTTTTT	CASSQSGEGTQLFF
.	TRBV7-8	12	.	TRBJ2-7	TGTGCCAGCAGCCCCCAGGAGTACGAGCAGTACTTC	CASSPQEYEQYF
TRBD2	TRBV7-2	15	.	TRBJ2-7	TGTGCCAGCAGCTCCCATGGACTAGCTCGCCACGAGCAGTACTTC	CASSSHGLARHEQYF
.	TRBV6-2/TRBV6-3	13	once	TRBJ2-1	TGTGCCAGCAGTAACTTTTGGGGCGATGAGCAGTTCTTC	CASSNFWGDEQFF
TRBD1	TRBV28	17	.	TRBJ2-1	TGTGCCAGCCGGACAGGGGCATTCAACCCAACTACGGATGAGCAGTTCTTC	CASRTGAFNPTTDEQFF
.	TRBV7-2	14	.	TRBJ1-5	TGTGCCAGCCCAAACAGGGACGGCAATCAGCCCCAGCATTTT	CASPNRDGNQPQHF
.	TRBV6-2/TRBV6-3	16	.	TRBJ1-2	TGTGCCAGCAGTTACCTGGTTGGCGGGGGGCCTACTGGCTACACCTTC	CASSYLVGGGPTGYTF
TRBD2	TRBV4-3	17	.	TRBJ2-3	TGCGCCAGCAGTTCCTCGCCTAGCGGGAGGTGGGCAGATACGCAGTATTTT	CASSSSPSGRWADTQYF
.	TRBV10-3	13	.	TRBJ2-7	TGTGCCATCAGTGCCCCCCTAGCGATCGAGCAGTACTTC	CAISAPLAIEQYF
TRBD1	TRBV11-1	15	.	TRBJ1-1	TGTGCCAGCAGCTTTGGACAGGGTGGGAACACTGAAGCTTTCTTT	CASSFGQGGNTEAFF
TRBD2	TRBV4-3	19	.	TRBJ2-1	TGCGCCAGCAGCCAAGAGGGGACTAGCGGGAGAGGACGCCCTGGTGAGCAGTTCTTC	CASSQEGTSGRGRPGEQFF
.	TRBV5-6	14	.	TRBJ2-1	TGTGCCAGCAGGACCCAATTCGCGGGCAATGAGCAGTTCTTC	CASRTQFAGNEQFF
.	TRBV3-1/TRBV3-2	13	.	TRBJ2-1	TGTGCCAGCAGCCTCGGGGTGTCGAAAGAGCAGTTCTTC	CASSLGVSKEQFF
TRBD2	TRBV19	15	once	TRBJ2-2	TGTGCCAGTAGGAGACTAGCGGGAAACACCGGGGAGCTGTTTTTT	CASRRLAGNTGELFF
.	TRBV6-5	12	.	TRBJ2-1	TGTGCCAGCAGTTCTGTTAGAAATGAGCAGTTCTTC	CASSSVRNEQFF
.	TRBV4-3	13	.	TRBJ1-3	TGCGCCAGCGCGACGAGAGCTGGAAACACCATATATTTT	CASATRAGNTIYF
.	TRBV4-2	17	once	TRBJ2-3	TGTGCCAGCAGCCAAGAGAGAGGGGGGGCTAGCACAGATACGCAGTATTTT	CASSQERGGASTDTQYF
TRBD1	TRBV9	16	.	TRBJ1-1	TGTGCCAGCAGCGGCAACCCCAGGGGGCCCTTCACTGAAGCTTTCTTT	CASSGNPRGPFTEAFF
.	TRBV27	14	.	TRBJ1-1	TGTGCCAGCAGTTTAACAGGGATTATGCCTGAAGCTTTCTTT	CASSLTGIMPEAFF
TRBD2	TRBV3-1/TRBV3-2	15	.	TRBJ2-1	TGTGCCAGCAGCCAAGAGGGCGGGAGGGCCAATGAGCAGTTCTTC	CASSQEGGRANEQFF
TRBD2	TRBV13	18	.	TRBJ2-5	TGTGCCAGCAAAGGCGGGGGGGCGTCTAGCGGACAACAAGAGACCCAGTACTTC	CASKGGGASSGQQETQYF
.	TRBV30	12	.	TRBJ1-2	TGTGCCTGGAGTGCGGGGCGCGGAGGCTACACCTTC	CAWSAGRGGYTF
TRBD2	TRBV7-8	15	.	TRBJ2-7	TGTGCCAGCAGCCCCCGACTAGCGGGAACCTACGAGCAGTACTTC	CASSPRLAGTYEQYF
.	TRBV6-2/TRBV6-3	14	.	TRBJ1-6	TGTGCCAGCAGCACACAGGGAAGGAATTCACCCCTCCACTTT	CASSTQGRNSPLHF
.	TRBV7-9	14	.	TRBJ2-3	TGTGCCAGCAGCTTATCCGCTAGCACAGATACGCAGTATTTT	CASSLSASTDTQYF
.	TRBV6-5	15	.	TRBJ2-7	TGTGCCAGCAGTTACTCGTGGGGGAGGGGGATCGAGCAGTACTTC	CASSYSWGRGIEQYF
TRBD2	TRBV19	18	.	TRBJ2-3	TGTGCCAGTAGTATGATGGTTGGGACTAGCGGGGGCACAGATACGCAGTATTTT	CASSMMVGTSGGTDTQYF
.	TRBV28	10	.	TRBJ1-2	TGTGCCAGCCGTTCCTCTGGCTACACCTTC	CASRSSGYTF
.	TRBV19	18	.	TRBJ2-2	TGTGCCAGTAGTCCCAGGGGGGGGGCGTATGCGAACACCGGGGAGCTGTTTTTT	CASSPRGGAYANTGELFF
.	TRBV18	13	.	TRBJ2-7	TGTGCCAGCTCACCTGGAATCGTAGACGAGCAGTACTTC	CASSPGIVDEQYF
TRBD1	TRBV30	15	few	TRBJ1-3	TGTGCCTGGAGTGTGGCAGGGGGCGCTGGAAACACCATATATTTT	CAWSVAGGAGNTIYF
.	TRBV9	12	.	TRBJ1-1	TGTGCCAGCGGAAGGACGGGGGGAGAAGCTTTCTTT	CASGRTGGEAFF
.	TRBV7-8	12	.	TRBJ2-7	TGTGCCAGCAGCCCCCCGACCTACGAGCAGTACTTC	CASSPPTYEQYF
.	TRBV30	14	.	TRBJ2-5	TGTGCCTGGAGTGGGAAGGGCAGGGCAGAGACCCAGTACTTC	CAWSGKGRAETQYF
.	TRBV15	14	.	TRBJ1-1	TGTGCCACCAGCAGAGCAGGTTTTCACACTGAAGCTTTCTTT	CATSRAGFHTEAFF
TRBD1	TRBV6-5	12	.	TRBJ1-2	TGTGCCAGCAGTAGGACAGGTGGCGGCTACACCTTC	CASSRTGGGYTF
.	TRBV6-5	14	.	TRBJ1-1	TGTGCCAGCAGCGTAGGGCTTCTTAGGACTGAAGCTTTCTTT	CASSVGLLRTEAFF
.	TRBV3-1/TRBV3-2	15	once	TRBJ1-4	TGTGCCAGCAGCCCACGGGGAACCACTAATGAAAAACTGTTTTTT	CASSPRGTTNEKLFF
.	TRBV6-4	13	.	TRBJ1-1	TGTGCCAGCGTCGCCGGGGCGAACACTGAAGCTTTCTTT	CASVAGANTEAFF
.	TRBV10-3	16	few	TRBJ1-1	TGTGCCATCAGTAACCACAGGTTGGTCATGAACACTGAAGCTTTCTTT	CAISNHRLVMNTEAFF